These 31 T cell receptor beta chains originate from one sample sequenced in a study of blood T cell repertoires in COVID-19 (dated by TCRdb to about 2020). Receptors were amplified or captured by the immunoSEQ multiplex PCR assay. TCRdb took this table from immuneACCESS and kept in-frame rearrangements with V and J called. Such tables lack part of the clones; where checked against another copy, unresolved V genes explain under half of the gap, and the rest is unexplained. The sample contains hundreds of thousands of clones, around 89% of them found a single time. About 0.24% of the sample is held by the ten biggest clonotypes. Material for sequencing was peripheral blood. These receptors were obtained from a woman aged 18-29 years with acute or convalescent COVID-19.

CDR3 sequence (DNA): TGTGCCAGCAGCTGGGACAGGGGTAGTGAGCAGTACTTC. This codes for CASSWDRGSEQYF. J is TRBJ2-7 and V is TRBV12-3 or TRBV12-4; TRBD1 matches at 10 bases. The CDR3 spans 13 residues. The trim removed 6 bases at V and 7 bases at J, leaving 6 bases unmatched.

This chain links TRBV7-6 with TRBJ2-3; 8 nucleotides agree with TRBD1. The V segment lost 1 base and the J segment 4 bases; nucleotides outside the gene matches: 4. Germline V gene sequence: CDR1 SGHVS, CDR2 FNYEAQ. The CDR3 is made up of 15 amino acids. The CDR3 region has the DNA TGTGCCAGCAGCTTAGGGACAGGGTATCCAGATACGCAGTATTTT. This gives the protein CASSLGTGYPDTQYF.

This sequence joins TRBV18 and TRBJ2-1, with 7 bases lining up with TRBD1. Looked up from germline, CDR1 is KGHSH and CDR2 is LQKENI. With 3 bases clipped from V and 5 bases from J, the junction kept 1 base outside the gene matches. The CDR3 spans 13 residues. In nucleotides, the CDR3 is TGTGCCAGCTCACCTACAGGGGACAATGAGCAGTTCTTC. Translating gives CASSPTGDNEQFF. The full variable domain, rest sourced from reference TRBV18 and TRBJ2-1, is NAGVMQNPRHLVRRRGQEARLRCSPMKGHSHVYWYRQLPEEGLKFMVYLQKENIIDESGMPKERFSAEFPKEGPSILRIQQVVRGDSAAYFCASSPTGDNEQFFGPGTRLTVL.

The CDR3 region has the DNA TGTGCCAGCAGTTTATCTTCACCCGGGACATTTTCCTACGAGCAGTACTTC. This encodes CASSLSSPGTFSYEQYF. The chain joins TRBV27 to TRBJ2-7; a possible D gene is TRBD1 (6 bases). The CDR3 runs to 17 residues. Germline V gene lookup returns CDR1 MNHEY and CDR2 SMNVEV (reference sequence). Trimming left V 0 bases short and J 1 base short, with 16 bases between.

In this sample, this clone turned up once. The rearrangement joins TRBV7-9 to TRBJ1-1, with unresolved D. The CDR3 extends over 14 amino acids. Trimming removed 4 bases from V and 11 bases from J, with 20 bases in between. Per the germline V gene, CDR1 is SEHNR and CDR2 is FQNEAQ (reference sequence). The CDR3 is CASSSSVVGSRAFF. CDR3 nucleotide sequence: TGTGCCAGCAGCTCGTCCGTAGTAGGCTCGCGGGCTTTCTTT.

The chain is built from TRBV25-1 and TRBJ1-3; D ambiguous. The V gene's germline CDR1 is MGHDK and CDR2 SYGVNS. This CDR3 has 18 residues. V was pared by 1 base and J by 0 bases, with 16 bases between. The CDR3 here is CASSESPGRSSSGNTIYF. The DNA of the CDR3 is TGTGCCAGCAGTGAATCTCCGGGGAGGAGTTCCTCTGGAAACACCATATATTTT.

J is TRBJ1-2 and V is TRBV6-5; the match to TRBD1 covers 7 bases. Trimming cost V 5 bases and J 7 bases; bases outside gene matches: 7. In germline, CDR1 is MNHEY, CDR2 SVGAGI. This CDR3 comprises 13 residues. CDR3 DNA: TGTGCCAGCAGTCAACAGGGGTTCCCTGGCTACACCTTC. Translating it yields CASSQQGFPGYTF.

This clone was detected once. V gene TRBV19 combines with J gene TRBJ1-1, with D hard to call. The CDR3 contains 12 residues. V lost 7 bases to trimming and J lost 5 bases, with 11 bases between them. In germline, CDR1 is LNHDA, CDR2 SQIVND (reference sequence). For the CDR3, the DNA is TGTGCCAGTACCTACGGACTAACTGAAGCTTTCTTT. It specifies CASTYGLTEAFF.

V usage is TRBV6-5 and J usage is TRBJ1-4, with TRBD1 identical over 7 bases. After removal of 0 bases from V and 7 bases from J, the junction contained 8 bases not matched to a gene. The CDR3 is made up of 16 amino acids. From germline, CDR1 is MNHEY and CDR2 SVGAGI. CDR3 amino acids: CASSYSSGGWSEKLFF. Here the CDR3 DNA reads TGTGCCAGCAGTTACTCATCAGGGGGATGGAGTGAAAAACTGTTTTTT.

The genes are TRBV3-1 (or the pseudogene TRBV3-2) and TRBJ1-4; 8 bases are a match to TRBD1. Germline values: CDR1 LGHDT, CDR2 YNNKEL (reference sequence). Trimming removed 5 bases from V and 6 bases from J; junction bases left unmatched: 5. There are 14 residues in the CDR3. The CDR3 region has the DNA TGTGCCAGCAGCACCCGACAGGGGTATGAAAAACTGTTTTTT. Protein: CASSTRQGYEKLFF.

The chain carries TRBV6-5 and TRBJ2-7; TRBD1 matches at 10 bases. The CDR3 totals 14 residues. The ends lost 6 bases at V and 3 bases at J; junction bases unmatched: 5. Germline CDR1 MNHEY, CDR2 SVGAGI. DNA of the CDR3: TGTGCCAGCAGCCTCAGGACAGGGGGCTACGAGCAGTACTTC. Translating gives CASSLRTGGYEQYF.

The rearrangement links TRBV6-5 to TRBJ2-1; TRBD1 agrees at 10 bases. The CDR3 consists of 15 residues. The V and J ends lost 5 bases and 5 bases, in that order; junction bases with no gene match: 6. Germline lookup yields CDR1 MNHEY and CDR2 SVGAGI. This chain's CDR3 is CASSTRDRGNNEQFF. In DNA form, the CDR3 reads TGTGCCAGCAGTACCCGGGACAGGGGTAACAATGAGCAGTTCTTC.

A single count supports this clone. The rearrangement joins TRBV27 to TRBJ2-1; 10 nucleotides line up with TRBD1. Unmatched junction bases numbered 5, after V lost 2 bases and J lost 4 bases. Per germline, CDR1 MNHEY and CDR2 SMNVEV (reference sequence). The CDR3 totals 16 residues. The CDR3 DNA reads TGTGCCAGCAGTTTAATGGACAGGGGGACGTACAATGAGCAGTTCTTC. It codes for CASSLMDRGTYNEQFF.

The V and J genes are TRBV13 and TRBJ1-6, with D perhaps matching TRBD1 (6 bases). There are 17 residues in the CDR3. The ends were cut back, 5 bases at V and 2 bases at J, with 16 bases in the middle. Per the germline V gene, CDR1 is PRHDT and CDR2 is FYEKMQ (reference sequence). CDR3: CASSQDSSWTYNSPLHF. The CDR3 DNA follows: TGTGCCAGCAGCCAGGACAGTTCGTGGACCTATAATTCACCCCTCCACTTT. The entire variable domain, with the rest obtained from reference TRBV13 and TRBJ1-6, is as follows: AAGVIQSPRHLIKEKRETATLKCYPIPRHDTVYWYQQGPGQDPQFLISFYEKMQSDKGSIPDRFSAQQFSDYHSELNMSSLELGDSALYFCASSQDSSWTYNSPLHFGNGTRLTVT.

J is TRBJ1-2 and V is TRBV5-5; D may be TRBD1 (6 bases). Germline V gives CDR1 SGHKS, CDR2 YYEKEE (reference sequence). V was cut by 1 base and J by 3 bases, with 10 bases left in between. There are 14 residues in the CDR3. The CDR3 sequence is CASSLREGDYGYTF. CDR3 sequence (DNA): TGTGCCAGCAGCTTGCGGGAGGGGGACTATGGCTACACCTTC.

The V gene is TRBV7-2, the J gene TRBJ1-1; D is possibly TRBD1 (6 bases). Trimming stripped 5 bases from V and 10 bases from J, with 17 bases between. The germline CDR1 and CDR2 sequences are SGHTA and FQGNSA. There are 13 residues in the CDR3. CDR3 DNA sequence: TGTGCCAGCAGCCGACGGAACAGGGTTGGAGCTTTCTTT. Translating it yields CASSRRNRVGAFF.

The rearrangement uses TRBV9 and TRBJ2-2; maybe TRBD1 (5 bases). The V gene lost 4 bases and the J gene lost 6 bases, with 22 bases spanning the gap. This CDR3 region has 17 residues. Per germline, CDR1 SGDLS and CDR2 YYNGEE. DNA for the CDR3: TGTGCCAGCAGCCCTAGAAGGGGCCCCCCGGAACCCGGGGAGCTGTTTTTT. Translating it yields CASSPRRGPPEPGELFF.

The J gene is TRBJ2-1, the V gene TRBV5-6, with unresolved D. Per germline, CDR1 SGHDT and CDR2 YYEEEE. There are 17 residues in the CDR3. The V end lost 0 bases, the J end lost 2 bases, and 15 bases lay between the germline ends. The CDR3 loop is CASSLEDSEVTYNEQFF. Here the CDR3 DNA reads TGTGCCAGCAGCTTGGAGGATTCCGAGGTCACCTACAATGAGCAGTTCTTC.

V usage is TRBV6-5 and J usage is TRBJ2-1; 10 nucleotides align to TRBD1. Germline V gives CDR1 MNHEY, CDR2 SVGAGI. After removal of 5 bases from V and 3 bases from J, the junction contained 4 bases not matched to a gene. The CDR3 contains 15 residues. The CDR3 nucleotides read TGTGCCAGCAGTCCACGGACAGGGGGCTACAATGAGCAGTTCTTC. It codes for CASSPRTGGYNEQFF.

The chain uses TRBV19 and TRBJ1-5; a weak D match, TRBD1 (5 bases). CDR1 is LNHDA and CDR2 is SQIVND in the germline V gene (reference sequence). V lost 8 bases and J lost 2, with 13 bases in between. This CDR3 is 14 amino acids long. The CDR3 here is CASQLSGRNQPQHF. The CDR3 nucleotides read TGTGCCAGTCAATTGTCAGGGCGCAATCAGCCCCAGCATTTT. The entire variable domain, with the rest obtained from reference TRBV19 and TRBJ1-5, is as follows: DGGITQSPKYLFRKEGQNVTLSCEQNLNHDAMYWYRQDPGQGLRLIYYSQIVNDFQKGDIAEGYSVSREKKESFPLTVTSAQKNPTAFYLCASQLSGRNQPQHFGDGTRLSIL.

The CDR3 DNA reads TGTGCCAGCACCCCTTCAGGGGGCGGACAGCCCCAGCATTTT. It specifies CASTPSGGGQPQHF. The V gene is TRBV7-9, the J gene TRBJ1-5; TRBD1 agrees at 8 bases. This CDR3 has 14 residues. Germline loops: CDR1 SEHNR, CDR2 FQNEAQ (reference sequence). V trimming: 7 bases; J trimming: 7 bases; junction bases outside the gene matches: 9.

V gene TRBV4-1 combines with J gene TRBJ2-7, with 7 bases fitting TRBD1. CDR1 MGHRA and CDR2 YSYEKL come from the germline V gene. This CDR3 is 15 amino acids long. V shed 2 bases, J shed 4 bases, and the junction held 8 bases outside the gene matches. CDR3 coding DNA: TGCGCCAGCAGCCAACCCGGGACAGCAATTTACGAGCAGTACTTC. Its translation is CASSQPGTAIYEQYF.

CDR3 loop: CASSPGPYGYTF. The CDR3 region has the DNA TGTGCCAGCAGCCCGGGTCCGTATGGCTACACCTTC. V usage is TRBV5-5 and J usage is TRBJ1-2, with D unresolved. The CDR3 is 12 residues long. Trimming shortened V by 4 bases and J by 5 bases, and 9 bases separated the two germline ends. CDR1 SGHKS and CDR2 YYEKEE come from the germline V gene (reference sequence). Looking up the rest from reference TRBV5-5 and TRBJ1-2 gives the full variable domain: DAGVTQSPTHLIKTRGQQVTLRCSPISGHKSVSWYQQVLGQGPQFIFQYYEKEERGRGNFPDRFSARQFPNYSSELNVNALLLGDSALYLCASSPGPYGYTFGSGTRLTVV.

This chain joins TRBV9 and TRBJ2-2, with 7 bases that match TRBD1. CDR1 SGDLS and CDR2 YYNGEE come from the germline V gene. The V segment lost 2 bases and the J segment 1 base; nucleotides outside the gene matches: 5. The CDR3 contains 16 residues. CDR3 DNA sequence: TGTGCCAGCAGCGTGAACAGGGGCGTGAACACCGGGGAGCTGTTTTTT. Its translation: CASSVNRGVNTGELFF.

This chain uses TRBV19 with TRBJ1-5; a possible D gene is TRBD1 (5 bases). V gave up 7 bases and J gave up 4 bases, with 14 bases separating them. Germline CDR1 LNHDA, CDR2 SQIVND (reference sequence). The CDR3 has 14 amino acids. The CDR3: CASTGPGGNQPQHF. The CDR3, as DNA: TGTGCCAGTACAGGCCCCGGGGGGAATCAGCCCCAGCATTTT.

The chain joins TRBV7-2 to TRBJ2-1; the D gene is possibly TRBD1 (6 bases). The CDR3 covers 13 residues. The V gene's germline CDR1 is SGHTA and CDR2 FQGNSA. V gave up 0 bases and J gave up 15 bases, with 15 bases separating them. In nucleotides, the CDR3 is TGTGCCAGCAGCTTAGCCGACCTTTGGGGGCCGTTCTTC. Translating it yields CASSLADLWGPFF.

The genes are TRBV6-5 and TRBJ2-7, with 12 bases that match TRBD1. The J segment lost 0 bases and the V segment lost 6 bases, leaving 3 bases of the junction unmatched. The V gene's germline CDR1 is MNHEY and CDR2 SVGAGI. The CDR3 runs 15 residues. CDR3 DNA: TGTGCCAGCAGAAGGGGACAGGGGGCCTCCTACGAGCAGTACTTC. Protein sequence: CASRRGQGASYEQYF.

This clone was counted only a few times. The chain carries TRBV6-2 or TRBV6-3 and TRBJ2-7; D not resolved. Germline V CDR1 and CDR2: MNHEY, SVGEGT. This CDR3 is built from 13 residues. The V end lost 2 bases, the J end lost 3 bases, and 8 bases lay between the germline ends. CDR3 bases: TGTGCCAGCAGTTACAAGGCGGTCTACGAGCAGTACTTC. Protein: CASSYKAVYEQYF.

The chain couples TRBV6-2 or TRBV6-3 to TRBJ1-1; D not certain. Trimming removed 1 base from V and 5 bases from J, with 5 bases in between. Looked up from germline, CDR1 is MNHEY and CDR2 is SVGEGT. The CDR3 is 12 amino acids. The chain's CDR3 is CASSYFQTEAFF. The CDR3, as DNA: TGTGCCAGCAGTTACTTTCAGACTGAAGCTTTCTTT.

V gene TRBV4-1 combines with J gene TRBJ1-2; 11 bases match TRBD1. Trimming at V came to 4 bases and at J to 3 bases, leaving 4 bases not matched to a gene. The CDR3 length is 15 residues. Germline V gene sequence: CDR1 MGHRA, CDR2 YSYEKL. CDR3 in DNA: TGCGCCAGCAGCCTTCGGGACAGGGGGGACTATGGCTACACCTTC. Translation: CASSLRDRGDYGYTF.

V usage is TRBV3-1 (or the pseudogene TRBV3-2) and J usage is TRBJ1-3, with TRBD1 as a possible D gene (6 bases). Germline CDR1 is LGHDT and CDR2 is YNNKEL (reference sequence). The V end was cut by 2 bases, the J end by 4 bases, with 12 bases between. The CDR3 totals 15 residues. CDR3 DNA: TGTGCCAGCAGCCAAAGGGACCAGGGGGGAAACACCATATATTTT. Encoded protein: CASSQRDQGGNTIYF.